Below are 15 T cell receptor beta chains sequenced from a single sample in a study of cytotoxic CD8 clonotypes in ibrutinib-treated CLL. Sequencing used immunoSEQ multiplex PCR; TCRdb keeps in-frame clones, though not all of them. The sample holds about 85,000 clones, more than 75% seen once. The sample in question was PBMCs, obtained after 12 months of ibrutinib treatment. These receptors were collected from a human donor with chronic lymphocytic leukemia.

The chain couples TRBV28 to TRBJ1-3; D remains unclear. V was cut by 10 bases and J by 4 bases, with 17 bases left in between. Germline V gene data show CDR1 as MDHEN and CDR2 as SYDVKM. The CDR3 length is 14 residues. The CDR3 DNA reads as TGTGCCACCGCCCCCCAATTTTCCGGAAACACCATATATTTT. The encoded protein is CATAPQFSGNTIYF. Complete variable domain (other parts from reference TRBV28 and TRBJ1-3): DVKVTQSSRYLVKRTGEKVFLECVQDMDHENMFWYRQDPGLGLRLIYFSYDVKMKEKGDIPEGYSVSREKKERFSLILESASTNQTSMYLCATAPQFSGNTIYFGEGSWLTVV.

This CDR3 reads CASSPGEGEQFF. As DNA, the CDR3 is TGTGCCAGCAGTCCGGGGGAGGGTGAGCAGTTCTTC. The chain uses TRBV6-5 and TRBJ2-1, with 7 nucleotides matching TRBD2. The V segment lost 5 bases and the J segment 9 bases; nucleotides outside the gene matches: 4. This CDR3 has 12 residues. Looked up from germline, CDR1 is MNHEY and CDR2 is SVGAGI.

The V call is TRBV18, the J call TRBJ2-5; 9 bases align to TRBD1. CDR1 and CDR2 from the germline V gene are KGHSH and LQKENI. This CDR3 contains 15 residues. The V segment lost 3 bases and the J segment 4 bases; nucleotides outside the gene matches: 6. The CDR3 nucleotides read TGTGCCAGCTCACCTGGACAGGGGAGGAGAGAGACCCAGTACTTC. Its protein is CASSPGQGRRETQYF.

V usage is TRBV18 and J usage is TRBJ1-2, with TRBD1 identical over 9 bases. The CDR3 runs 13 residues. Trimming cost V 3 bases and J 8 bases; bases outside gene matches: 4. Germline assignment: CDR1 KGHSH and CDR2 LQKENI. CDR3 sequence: CASSPGTGRGYTF. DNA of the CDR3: TGTGCCAGCTCACCGGGGACAGGGCGGGGCTACACCTTC.

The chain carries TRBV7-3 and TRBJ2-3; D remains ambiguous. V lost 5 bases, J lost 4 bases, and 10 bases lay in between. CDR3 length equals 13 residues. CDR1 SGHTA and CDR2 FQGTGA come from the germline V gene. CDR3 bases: TGTGCCAGCAGCCCGACGAACTCAGATACGCAGTATTTT. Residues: CASSPTNSDTQYF.

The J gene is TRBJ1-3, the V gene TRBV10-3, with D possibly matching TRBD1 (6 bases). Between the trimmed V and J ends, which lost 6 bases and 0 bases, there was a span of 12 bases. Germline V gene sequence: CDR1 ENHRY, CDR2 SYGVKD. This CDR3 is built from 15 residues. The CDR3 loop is CAISPGQNSGNTIYF. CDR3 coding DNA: TGTGCCATCAGCCCCGGACAGAACTCTGGAAACACCATATATTTT.

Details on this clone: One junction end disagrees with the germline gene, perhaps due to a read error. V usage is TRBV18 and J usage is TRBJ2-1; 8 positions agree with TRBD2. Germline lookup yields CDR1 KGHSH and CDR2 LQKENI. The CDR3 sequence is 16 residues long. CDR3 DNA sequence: TGTGCCAGCTCCCCACTCGGGGCGGGAGGCCACAATGAGCAGTTCTTC. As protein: CASSPLGAGGHNEQFF.

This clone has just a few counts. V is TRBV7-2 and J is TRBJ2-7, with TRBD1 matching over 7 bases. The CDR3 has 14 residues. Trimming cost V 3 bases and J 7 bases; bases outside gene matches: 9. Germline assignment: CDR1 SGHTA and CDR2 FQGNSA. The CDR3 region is CASSLWKGAGEQYF. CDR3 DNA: TGTGCCAGCAGCTTGTGGAAGGGGGCTGGGGAGCAGTACTTC.

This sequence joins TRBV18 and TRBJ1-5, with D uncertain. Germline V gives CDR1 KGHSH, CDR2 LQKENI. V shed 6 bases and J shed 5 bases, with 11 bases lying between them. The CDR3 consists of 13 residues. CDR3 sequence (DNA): TGTGCCAGCTCGGAAGGAGTTTATCAGCCCCAGCATTTT. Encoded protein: CASSEGVYQPQHF.

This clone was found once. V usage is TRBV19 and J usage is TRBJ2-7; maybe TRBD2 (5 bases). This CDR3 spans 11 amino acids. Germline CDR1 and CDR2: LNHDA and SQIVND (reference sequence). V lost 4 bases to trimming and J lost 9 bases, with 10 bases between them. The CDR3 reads CASSTTGVQYF. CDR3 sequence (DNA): TGTGCCAGTAGTACGACCGGGGTGCAGTACTTC.

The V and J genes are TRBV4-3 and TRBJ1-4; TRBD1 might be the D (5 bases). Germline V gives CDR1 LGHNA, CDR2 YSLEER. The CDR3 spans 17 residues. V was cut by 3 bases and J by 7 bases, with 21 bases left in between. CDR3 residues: CASSHLSGQGGSEKLFF. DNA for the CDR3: TGCGCCAGCAGCCATTTAAGTGGGCAGGGAGGATCTGAAAAACTGTTTTTT.

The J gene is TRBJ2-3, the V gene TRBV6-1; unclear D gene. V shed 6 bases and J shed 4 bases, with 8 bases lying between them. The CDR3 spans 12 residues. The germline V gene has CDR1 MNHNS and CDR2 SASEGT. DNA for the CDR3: TGTGCCAGCAGGCCTGGGGCAGATACGCAGTATTTT. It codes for CASRPGADTQYF.

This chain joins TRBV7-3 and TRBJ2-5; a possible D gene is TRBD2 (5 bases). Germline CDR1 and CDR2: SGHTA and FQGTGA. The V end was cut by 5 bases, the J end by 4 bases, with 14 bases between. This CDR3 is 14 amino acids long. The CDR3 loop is CASSPGSGLETQYF. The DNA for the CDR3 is TGTGCCAGCAGCCCGGGGAGTGGGCTAGAGACCCAGTACTTC.

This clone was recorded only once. CDR3 coding DNA: TGTGCCAGCAGCCCAGGACCGCTGAACACCGGGGAGCTGTTTTTT. Its translation is CASSPGPLNTGELFF. The V gene is TRBV7-6, the J gene TRBJ2-2; D uncertain. The V and J ends lost 5 bases and 1 base respectively, with 11 bases between them. Germline V CDR1 and CDR2: SGHVS, FNYEAQ. CDR3 length: 15 residues.

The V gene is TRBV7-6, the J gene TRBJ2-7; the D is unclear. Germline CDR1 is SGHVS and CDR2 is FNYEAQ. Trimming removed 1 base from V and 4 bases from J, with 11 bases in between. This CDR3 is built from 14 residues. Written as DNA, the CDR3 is TGTGCCAGCAGCTTAGGGGCCCCCTCGTACGAGCAGTACTTC. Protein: CASSLGAPSYEQYF.